The clone carrying this TCR beta chain was recorded many times. The antigen remains unidentified. The CDR3 end is not reached by the read, which stops 3 residues before it; the germline J gene fills it in. The V end was cut by 5 bases, the J end by 4 bases, with 11 bases between. Looked up from germline, CDR1 is MRHNA and CDR2 is SNTAGT. CDR3 size: 13 residues. This sample was taken from a study of T cell clonality in common variable immunodeficiency. Broader study findings: Reportedly, TCR beta sequences from common variable immunodeficiency showed fewer deletions and N-nucleotide insertions. Compared with controls, CVID subjects had fewer shared TCRbeta clones. Authors noted CVID clonality's cause needs subpopulation repertoire sequencing. TCRbeta clonality was increased in CVID versus healthy controls.

CVID and control samples used equivalent genomic DNA input. The method was immunoSEQ multiplex PCR; TCRdb's version includes in-frame clones alone and lacks a portion of them. The repertoire shows about 42,000 clones, none seen only once; the top ten take roughly 5.6%. The TCR originated in a human donor with common variable immunodeficiency. Sequenced material: peripheral blood mononuclear cells. This chain links TRBV6-4 with TRBJ1-1; the D is unclear. The CDR3 bases that were read are TGTGCCAGCAGTTCTCCAGGCCTCACTGAA. Its translation is CASSSPGLTE. The entire CDR3 sequence reads CASSSPGLTEAFF.